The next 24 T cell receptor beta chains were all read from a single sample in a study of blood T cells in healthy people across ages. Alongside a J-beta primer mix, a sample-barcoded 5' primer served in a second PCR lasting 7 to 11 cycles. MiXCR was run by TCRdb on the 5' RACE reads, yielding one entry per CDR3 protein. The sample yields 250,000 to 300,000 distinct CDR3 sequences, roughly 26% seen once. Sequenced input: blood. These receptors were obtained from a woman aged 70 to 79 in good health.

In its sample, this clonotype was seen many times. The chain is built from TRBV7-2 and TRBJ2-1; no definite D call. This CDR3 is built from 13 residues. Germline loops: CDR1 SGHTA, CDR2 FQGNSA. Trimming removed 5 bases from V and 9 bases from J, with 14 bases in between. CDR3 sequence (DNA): TGTGCCAGCAGCCCAGGATGGGTGGTTGAGCAGTTCTTC. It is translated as CASSPGWVVEQFF.

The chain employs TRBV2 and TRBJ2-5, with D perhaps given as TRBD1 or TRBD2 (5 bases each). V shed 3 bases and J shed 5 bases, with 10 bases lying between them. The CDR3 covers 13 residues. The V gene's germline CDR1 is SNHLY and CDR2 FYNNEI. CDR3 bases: TGTGCCAGCAGTGATTGGGGGAAGGAGACCCAGTACTTC. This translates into CASSDWGKETQYF.

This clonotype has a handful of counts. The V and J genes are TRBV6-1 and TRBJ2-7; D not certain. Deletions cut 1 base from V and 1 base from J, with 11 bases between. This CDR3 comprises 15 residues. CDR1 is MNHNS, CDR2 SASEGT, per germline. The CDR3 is CASSEERLRSYEQYF. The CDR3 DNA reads TGTGCCAGCAGTGAAGAGAGGTTGCGGTCCTACGAGCAGTACTTC.

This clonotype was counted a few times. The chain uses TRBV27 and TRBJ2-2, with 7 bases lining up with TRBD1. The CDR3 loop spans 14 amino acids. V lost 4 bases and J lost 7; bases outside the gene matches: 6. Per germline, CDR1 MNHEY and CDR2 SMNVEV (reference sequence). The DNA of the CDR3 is TGTGCCAGCAGTTACAGGGGTGGTGTCGGGGAGCTGTTTTTT. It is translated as CASSYRGGVGELFF.

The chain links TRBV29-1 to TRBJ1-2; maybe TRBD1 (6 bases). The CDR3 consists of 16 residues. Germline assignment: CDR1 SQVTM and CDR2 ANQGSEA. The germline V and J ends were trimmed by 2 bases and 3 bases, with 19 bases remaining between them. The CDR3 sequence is CSVESTGGAEYYGYTF. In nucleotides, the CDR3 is TGCAGCGTTGAATCGACAGGAGGCGCGGAATACTATGGCTACACCTTC.

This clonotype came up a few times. The CDR3 region is CASSQDGPPGQPQHF. The DNA for the CDR3 is TGCGCCAGCAGCCAAGATGGTCCCCCTGGGCAGCCCCAGCATTTT. The V and J genes are TRBV4-1 and TRBJ1-5; D unclear. V was shortened by 0 bases and J by 7 bases, with 13 bases between the two germline ends. The germline gives CDR1 MGHRA, CDR2 YSYEKL. The CDR3 runs 15 residues.

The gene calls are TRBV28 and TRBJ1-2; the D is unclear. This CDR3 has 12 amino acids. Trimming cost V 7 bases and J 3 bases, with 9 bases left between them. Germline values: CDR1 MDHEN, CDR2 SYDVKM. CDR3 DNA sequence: TGTGCCAGCACACGGTGGGACTATGGCTACACCTTC. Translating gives CASTRWDYGYTF.

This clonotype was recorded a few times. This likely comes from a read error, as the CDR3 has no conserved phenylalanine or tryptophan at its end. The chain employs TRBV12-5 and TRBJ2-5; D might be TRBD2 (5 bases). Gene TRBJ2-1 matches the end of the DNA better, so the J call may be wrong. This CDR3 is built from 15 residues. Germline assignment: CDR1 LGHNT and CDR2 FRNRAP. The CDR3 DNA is TGTGCTAGTGGTCCCCCGAGGCTAGCCCCCCATGAGCAGTTCGTC. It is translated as CASGPPRLAPHEQFV.

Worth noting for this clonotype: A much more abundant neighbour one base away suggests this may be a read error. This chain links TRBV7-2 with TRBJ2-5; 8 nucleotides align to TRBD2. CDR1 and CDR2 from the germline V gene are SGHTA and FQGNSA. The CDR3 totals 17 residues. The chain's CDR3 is CASSPSSGSRKQGTQYF. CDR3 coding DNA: TGTGCCAGCAGCCCCTCTAGCGGGTCGAGGAAACAAGGGACCCAGTACTTC.

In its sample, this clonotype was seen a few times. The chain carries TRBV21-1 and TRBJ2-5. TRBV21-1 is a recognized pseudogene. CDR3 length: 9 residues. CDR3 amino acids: CASSISQYF. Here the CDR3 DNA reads TGTGCCAGCAGCATCAGTCAGTACTTC.

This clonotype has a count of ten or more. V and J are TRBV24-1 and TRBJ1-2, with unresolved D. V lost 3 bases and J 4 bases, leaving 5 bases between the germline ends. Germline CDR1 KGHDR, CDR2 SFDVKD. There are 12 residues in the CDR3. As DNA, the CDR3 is TGTGCCACCAGTGATCCGCTCTATGGCTACACCTTC. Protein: CATSDPLYGYTF.

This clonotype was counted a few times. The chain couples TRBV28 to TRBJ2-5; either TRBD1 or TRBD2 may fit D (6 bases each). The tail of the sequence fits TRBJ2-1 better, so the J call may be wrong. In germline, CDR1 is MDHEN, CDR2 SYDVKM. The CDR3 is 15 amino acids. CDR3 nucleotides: TGTGCCAGCAGTCCTATGGGGGGCAGGCGGAATGAGCAGTTCTTC. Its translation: CASSPMGGRRNEQFF.

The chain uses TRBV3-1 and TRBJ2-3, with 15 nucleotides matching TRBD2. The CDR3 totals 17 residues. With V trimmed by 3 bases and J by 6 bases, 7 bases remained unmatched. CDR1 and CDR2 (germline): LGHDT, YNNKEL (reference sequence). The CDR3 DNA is TGTGCCAGCAGCCAGGGACGGACTAGCGGGAGGGCCGATACGCAGTATTTT. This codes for CASSQGRTSGRADTQYF.

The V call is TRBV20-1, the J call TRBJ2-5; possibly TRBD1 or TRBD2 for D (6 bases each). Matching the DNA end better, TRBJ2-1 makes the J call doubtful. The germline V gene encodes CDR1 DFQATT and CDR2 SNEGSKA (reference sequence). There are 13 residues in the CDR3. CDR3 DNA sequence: TGCAGTGCTAGACCGGGGGCTTTTACTCGGCAGTTCTTC. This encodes CSARPGAFTRQFF.

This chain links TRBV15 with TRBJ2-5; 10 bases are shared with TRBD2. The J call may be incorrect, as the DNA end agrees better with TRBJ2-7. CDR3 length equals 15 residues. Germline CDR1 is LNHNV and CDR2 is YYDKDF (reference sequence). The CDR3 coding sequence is TGTGCCACCAGCAGAGGGACTAGCGGAAAATACGAGCAGTACTTC. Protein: CATSRGTSGKYEQYF.

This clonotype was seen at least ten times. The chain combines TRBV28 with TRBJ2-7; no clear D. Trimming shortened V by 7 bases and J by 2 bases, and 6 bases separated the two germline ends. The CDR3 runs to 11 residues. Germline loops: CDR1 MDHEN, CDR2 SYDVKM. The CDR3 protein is CASTDTYEQYF. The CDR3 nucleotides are TGTGCCAGCACCGATACCTACGAGCAGTACTTC.

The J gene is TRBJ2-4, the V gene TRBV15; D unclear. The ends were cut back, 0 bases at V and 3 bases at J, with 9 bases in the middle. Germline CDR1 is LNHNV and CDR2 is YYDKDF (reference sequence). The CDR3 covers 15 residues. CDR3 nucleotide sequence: TGTGCCACCAGCAGAGAGGGGATTGACAAAAACATTCAGTACTTC. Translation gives CATSREGIDKNIQYF.

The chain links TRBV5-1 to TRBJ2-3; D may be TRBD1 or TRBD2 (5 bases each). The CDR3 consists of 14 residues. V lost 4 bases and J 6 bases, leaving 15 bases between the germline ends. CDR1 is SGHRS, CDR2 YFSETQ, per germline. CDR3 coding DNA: TGCGCCAGCAGCGTCCGGGACCCCAGGGATACGCAGTATTTT. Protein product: CASSVRDPRDTQYF.

CDR3 protein: CASSTGTSGPSGETQYF. CDR3 bases: TGTGCCAGCAGCACCGGGACTAGCGGACCCTCGGGAGAGACCCAGTACTTC. The chain has TRBV4-2 and TRBJ2-5; TRBD2 aligns across 11 bases. The CDR3 loop spans 17 amino acids. Germline CDR1 is LGHNA and CDR2 is YNFKEQ. The ends lost 5 bases at V and 4 bases at J; junction bases unmatched: 12.

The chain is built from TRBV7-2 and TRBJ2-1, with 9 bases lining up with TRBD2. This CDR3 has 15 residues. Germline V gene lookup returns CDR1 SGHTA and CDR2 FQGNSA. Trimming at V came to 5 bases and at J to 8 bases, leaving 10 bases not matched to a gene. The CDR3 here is CASSPRGRARDEQFF. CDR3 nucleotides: TGTGCCAGCAGCCCCCGCGGGAGGGCCAGGGATGAGCAGTTCTTC.

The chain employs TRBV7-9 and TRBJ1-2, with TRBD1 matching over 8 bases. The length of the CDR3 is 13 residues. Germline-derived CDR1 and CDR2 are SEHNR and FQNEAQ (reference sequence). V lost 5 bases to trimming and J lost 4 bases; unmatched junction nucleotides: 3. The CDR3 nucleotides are TGTGCCAGCAGCATCGGACAGGGCTATGGCTACACCTTC. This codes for CASSIGQGYGYTF.

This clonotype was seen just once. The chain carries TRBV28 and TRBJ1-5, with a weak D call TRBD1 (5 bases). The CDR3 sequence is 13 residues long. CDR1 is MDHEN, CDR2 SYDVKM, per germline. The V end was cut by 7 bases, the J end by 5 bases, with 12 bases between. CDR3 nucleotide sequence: TGTGCCAGCACCAATCCGGGACATCAGCCCCAGCATTTT. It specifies CASTNPGHQPQHF. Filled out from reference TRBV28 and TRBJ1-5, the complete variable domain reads DVKVTQSSRYLVKRTGEKVFLECVQDMDHENMFWYRQDPGLGLRLIYFSYDVKMKEKGDIPEGYSVSREKKERFSLILESASTNQTSMYLCASTNPGHQPQHFGDGTRLSIL.

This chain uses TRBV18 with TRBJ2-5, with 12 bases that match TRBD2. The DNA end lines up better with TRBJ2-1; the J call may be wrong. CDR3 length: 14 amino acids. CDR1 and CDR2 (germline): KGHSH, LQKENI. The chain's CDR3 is CASSTGLAGNEQFF. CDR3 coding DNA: TGTGCCAGCTCGACGGGACTAGCGGGTAATGAGCAGTTCTTC.

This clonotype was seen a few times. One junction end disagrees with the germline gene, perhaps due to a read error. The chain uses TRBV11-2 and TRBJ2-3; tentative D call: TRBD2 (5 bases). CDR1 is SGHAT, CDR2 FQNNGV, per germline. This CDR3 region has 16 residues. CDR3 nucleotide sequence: TGTGCCGGCAGCTTTCGACTAACCTCTAGCACAGATACGCAGTATTTT. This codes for CAGSFRLTSSTDTQYF.